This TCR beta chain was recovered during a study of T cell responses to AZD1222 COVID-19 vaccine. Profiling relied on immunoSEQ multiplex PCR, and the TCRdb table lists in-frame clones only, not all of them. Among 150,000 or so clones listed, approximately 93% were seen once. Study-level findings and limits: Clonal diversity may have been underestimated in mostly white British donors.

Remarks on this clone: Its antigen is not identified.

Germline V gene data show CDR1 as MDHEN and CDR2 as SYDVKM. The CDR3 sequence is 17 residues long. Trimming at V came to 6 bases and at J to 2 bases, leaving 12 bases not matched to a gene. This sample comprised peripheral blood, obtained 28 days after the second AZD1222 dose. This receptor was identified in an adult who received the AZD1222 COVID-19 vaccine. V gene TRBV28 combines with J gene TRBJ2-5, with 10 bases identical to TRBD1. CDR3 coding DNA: TGTGCCAGCAGCACGTTTAAGGGGGACAGGGGACAAGAGACCCAGTACTTC. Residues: CASSTFKGDRGQETQYF.